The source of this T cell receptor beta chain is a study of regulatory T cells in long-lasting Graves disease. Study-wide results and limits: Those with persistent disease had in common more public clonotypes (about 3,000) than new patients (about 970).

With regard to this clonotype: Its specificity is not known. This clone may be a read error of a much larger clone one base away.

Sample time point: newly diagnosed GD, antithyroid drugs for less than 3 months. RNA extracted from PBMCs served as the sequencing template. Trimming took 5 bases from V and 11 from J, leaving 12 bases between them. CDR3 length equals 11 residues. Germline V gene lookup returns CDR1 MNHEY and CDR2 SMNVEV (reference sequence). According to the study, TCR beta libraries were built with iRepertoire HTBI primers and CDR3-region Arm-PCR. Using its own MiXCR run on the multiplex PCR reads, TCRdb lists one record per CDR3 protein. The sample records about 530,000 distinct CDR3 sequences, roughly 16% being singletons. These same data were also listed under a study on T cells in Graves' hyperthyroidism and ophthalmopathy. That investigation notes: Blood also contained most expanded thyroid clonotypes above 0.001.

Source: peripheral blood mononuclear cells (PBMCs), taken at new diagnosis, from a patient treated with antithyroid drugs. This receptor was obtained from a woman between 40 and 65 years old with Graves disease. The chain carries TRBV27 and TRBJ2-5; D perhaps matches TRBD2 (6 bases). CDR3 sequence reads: CASSRGIEQYF. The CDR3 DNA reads TGTGCCAGCAGTCGGGGGATTGAGCAGTACTTC.